This TCR beta chain was identified during a study of CD8 T cells in ankylosing spondylitis. Study-wide results and limits: Eight or nine highly homologous variants made up a TCR beta motif that seemed to typify ankylosing spondylitis blood.

TCRdb processed the 5' RACE reads anew with MiXCR; each CDR3 protein has one entry. Of about 700,000 distinct CDR3 sequences in the sample, under 20% were seen once. This clonotype was detected only a few times. Antigen specificity is unknown. With 4 bases removed from V and 12 bases from J, the gap between germline ends came to 10 bases. Germline V gene sequence: CDR1 SGHTA, CDR2 FQGNSA. The CDR3 runs 11 residues. This rearrangement joins TRBV7-2 to TRBJ2-1; D is unresolved. Sample: blood, either unsorted or a sorted T cell fraction (not recorded which). The clonotype originates from a male donor with ankylosing spondylitis. The CDR3 DNA reads TGTGCCAGCAGCTCAACCGCAGGGCAGTTCTTC. It translates to CASSSTAGQFF.